This TCR beta chain was observed in a study of cytomegalovirus exposure and HLA in healthy donors. Study results and caveats: Reports indicated that the classifier achieved high specificity and sensitivity in diagnosing cytomegalovirus status.

The CDR3 contains 15 residues. Germline V gene data show CDR1 as MNHEY and CDR2 as SMNVEV (reference sequence). Trimming took off 7 bases at V and 0 bases at J, with 10 bases between the two ends. This clone was detected a few times. Its antigen remains unidentified. Vbeta (60) and Jbeta (13) primers were used in the PCR. Sequenced by immunoSEQ multiplex PCR; TCRdb stores in-frame clones only, minus some. The sample shows roughly 140,000 clones, just over 70% of them seen only once. V is TRBV27 and J is TRBJ2-6; D call uncertain. The sequenced sample consisted of PBMCs. This receptor was obtained from a woman aged 25 to 39 in good health and CMV-seronegative. The CDR3 DNA reads TGTGCCAGCAAAAAACAGAGCTCTGGGGCCAACGTCCTGACTTTC. Its protein is CASKKQSSGANVLTF.